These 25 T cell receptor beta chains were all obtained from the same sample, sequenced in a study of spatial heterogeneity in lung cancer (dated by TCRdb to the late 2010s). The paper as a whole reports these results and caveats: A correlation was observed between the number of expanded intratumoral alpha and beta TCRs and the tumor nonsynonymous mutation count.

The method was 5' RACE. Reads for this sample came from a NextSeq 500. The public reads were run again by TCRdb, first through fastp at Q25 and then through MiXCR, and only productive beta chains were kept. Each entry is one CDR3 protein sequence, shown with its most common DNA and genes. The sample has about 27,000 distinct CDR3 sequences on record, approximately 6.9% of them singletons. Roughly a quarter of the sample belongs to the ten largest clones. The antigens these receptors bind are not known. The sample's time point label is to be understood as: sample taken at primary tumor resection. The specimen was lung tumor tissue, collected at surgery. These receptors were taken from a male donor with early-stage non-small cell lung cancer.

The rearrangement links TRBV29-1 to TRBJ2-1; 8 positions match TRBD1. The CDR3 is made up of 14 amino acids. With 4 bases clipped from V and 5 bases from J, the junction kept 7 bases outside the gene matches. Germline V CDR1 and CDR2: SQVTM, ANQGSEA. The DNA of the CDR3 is TGCAGCGTTGTCAACAGGGGGAAAGACAATGAGCAGTTCTTC. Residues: CSVVNRGKDNEQFF.

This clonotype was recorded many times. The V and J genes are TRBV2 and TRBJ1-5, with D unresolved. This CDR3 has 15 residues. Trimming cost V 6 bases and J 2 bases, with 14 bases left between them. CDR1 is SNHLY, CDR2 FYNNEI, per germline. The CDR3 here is CASRVAGGGNQPQHF. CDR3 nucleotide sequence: TGTGCCAGCAGGGTCGCAGGCGGTGGCAATCAGCCCCAGCATTTT.

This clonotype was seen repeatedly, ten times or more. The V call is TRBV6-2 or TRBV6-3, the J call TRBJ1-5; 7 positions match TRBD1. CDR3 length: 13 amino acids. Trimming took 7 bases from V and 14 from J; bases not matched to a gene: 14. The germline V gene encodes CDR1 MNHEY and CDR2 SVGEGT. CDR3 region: CASTRLPGGTEHF. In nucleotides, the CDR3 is TGTGCCAGCACCCGCCTCCCGGGGGGGACAGAGCATTTT.

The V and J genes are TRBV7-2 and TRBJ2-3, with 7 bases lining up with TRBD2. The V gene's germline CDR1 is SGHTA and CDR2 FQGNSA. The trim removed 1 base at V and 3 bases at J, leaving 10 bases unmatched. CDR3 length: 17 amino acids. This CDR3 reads CASSLVRDYLDTDTQYF. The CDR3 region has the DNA TGTGCCAGCAGCTTAGTACGGGACTACCTAGATACAGATACGCAGTATTTT.

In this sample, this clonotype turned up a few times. CDR3 amino acids: CASTIPPAEQFF. The CDR3 bases are TGTGCCAGCACGATTCCTCCGGCTGAGCAGTTCTTC. V usage is TRBV2 and J usage is TRBJ2-1; no clear D. The CDR3 runs to 12 residues. The germline V and J ends were trimmed by 7 bases and 9 bases, with 13 bases remaining between them. Germline CDR1 is SNHLY and CDR2 is FYNNEI.

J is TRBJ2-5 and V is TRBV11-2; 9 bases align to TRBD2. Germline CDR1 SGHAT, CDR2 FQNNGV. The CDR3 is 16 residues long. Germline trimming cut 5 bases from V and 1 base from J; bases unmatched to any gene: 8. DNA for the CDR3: TGTGCCAGCAGCGAAGGGACTAGCACAACCCAAGAGACCCAGTACTTC. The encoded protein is CASSEGTSTTQETQYF.

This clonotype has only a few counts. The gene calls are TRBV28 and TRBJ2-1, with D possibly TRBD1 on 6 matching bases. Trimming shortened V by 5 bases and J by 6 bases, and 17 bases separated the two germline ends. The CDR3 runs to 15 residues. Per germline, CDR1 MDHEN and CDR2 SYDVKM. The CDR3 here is CASSDNLDRRNEQFF. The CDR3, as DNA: TGTGCCAGCAGTGACAACCTGGACAGACGCAATGAGCAGTTCTTC.

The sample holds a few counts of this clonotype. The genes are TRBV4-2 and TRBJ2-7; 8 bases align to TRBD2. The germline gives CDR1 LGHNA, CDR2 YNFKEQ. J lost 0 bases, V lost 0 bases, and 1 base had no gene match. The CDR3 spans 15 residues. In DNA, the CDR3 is TGTGCCAGCAGCCAAGAAAGCGGGAGCTCCTACGAGCAGTACTTC. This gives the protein CASSQESGSSYEQYF.

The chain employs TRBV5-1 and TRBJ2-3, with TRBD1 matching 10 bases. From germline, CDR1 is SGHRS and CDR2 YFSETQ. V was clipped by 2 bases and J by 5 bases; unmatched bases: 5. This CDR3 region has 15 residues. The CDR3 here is CASSFDRGRRDTQYF. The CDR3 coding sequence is TGCGCCAGCAGCTTCGACAGGGGGCGCAGAGATACGCAGTATTTT.

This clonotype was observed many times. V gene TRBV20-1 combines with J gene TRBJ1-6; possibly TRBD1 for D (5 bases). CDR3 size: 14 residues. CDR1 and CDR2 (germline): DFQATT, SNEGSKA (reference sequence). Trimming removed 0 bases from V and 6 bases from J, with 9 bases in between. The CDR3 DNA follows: TGCAGTGCTAGAGATCAGGGCACTAATTCACCCCTCCACTTT. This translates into CSARDQGTNSPLHF.

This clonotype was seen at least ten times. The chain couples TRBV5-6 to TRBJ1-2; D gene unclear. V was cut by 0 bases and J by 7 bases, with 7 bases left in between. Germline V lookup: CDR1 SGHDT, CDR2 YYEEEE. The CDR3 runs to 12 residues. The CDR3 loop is CASSLGPGGYTF. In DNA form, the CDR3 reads TGTGCCAGCAGCTTGGGCCCCGGTGGCTACACCTTC.

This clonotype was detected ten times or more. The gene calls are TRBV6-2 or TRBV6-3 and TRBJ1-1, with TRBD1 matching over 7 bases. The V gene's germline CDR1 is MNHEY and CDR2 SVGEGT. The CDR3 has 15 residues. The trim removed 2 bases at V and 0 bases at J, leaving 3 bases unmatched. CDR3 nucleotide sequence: TGTGCCAGCAGTTACAGGGGGCTCATGAACACTGAAGCTTTCTTT. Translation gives CASSYRGLMNTEAFF.

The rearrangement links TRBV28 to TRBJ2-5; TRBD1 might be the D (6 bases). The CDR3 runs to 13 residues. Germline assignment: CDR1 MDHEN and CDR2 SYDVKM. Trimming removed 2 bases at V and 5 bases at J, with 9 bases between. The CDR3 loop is CASSLMGAETQYF. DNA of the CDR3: TGTGCCAGCAGTTTAATGGGGGCGGAGACCCAGTACTTC.

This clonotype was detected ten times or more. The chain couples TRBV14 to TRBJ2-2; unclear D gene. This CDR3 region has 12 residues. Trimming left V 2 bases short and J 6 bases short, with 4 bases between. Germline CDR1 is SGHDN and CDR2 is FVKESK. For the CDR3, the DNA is TGTGCCAGCAGCCAACGAGCCGGGGAGCTGTTTTTT. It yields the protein CASSQRAGELFF. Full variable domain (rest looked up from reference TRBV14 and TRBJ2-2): EAGVTQFPSHSVIEKGQTVTLRCDPISGHDNLYWYRRVMGKEIKFLLHFVKESKQDESGMPNNRFLAERTGGTYSTLKVQPAELEDSGVYFCASSQRAGELFFGEGSRLTVL.

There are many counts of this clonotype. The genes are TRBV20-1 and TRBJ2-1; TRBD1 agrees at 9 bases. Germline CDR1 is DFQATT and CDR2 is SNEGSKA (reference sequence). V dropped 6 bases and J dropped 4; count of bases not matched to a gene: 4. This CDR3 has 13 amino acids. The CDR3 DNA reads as TGCAGTGCCGACAGGGGGAATTACAATGAGCAGTTCTTC. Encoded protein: CSADRGNYNEQFF.

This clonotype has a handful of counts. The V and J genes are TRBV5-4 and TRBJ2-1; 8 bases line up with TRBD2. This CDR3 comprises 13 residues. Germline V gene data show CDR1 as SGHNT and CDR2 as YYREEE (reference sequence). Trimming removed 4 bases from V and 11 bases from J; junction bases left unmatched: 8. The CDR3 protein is CASSKLAEPQQFF. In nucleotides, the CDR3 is TGTGCCAGCAGCAAACTAGCGGAGCCCCAGCAGTTCTTC.

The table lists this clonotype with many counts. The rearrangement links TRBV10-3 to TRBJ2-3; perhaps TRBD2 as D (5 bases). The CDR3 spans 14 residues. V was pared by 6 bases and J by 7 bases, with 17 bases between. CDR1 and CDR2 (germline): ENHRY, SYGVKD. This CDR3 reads CAIREAGLGNTQYF. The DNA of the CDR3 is TGTGCCATCAGGGAGGCGGGTTTGGGGAATACGCAGTATTTT.

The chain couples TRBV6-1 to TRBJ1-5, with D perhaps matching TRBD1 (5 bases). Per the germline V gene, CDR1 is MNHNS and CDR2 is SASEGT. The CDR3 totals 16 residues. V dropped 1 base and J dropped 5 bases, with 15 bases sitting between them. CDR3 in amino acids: CASSEVGIRDDQPQHF. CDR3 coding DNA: TGTGCCAGCAGTGAAGTCGGGATAAGGGACGATCAGCCCCAGCATTTT.

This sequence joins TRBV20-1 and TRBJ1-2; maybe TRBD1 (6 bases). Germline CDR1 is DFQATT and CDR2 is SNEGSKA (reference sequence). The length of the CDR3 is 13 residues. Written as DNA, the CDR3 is TGCTCCCTCGGGCTAACAGGGCCCTATGGCTACACCTTC. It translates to CSLGLTGPYGYTF.

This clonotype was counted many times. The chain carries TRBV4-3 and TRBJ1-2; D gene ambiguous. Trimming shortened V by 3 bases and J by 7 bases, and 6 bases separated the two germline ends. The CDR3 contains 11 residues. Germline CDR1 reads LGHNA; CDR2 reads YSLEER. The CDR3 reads CASSHRGGYTF. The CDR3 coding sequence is TGCGCCAGCAGCCATCGGGGTGGCTACACCTTC.

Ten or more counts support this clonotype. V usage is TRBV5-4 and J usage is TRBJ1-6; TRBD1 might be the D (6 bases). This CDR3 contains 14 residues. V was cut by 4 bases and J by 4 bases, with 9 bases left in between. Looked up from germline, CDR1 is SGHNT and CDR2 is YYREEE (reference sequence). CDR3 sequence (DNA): TGTGCCAGCAGCCATGACAGGTATAATTCACCCCTCCACTTT. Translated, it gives CASSHDRYNSPLHF. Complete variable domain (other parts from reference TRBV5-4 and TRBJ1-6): ETGVTQSPTHLIKTRGQQVTLRCSSQSGHNTVSWYQQALGQGPQFIFQYYREEENGRGNFPPRFSGLQFPNYSSELNVNALELDDSALYLCASSHDRYNSPLHFGNGTRLTVT.

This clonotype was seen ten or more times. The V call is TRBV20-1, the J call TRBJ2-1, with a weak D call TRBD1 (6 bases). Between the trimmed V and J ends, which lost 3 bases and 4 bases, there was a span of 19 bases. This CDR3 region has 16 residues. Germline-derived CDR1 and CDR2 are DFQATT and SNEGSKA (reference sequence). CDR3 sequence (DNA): TGCAGTGCTAGGCTCGCTCAGGGGCGAAGATACAATGAGCAGTTCTTC. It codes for CSARLAQGRRYNEQFF.

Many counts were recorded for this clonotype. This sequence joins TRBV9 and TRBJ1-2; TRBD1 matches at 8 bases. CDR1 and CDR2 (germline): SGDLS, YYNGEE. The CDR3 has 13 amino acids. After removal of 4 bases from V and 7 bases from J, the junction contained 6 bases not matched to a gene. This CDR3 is CASSSDRESGYTF. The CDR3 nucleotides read TGTGCCAGCAGCTCGGACAGGGAGAGTGGCTACACCTTC.

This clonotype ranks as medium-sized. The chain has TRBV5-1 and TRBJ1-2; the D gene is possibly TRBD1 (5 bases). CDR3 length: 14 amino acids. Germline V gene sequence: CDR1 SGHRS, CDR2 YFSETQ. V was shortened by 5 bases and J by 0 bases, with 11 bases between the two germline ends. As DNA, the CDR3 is TGCGCCAGCAGTCGGGACCGCACTAACTATGGCTACACCTTC. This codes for CASSRDRTNYGYTF.

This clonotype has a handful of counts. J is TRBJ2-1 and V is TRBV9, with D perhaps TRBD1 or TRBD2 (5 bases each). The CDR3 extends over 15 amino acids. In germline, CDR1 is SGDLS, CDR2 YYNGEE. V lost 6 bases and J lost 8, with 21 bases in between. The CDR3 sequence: CASTVRGTYYDEQFF. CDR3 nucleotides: TGTGCCAGCACCGTGAGGGGTACGTATTATGATGAGCAGTTCTTC. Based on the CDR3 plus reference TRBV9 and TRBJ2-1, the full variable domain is DSGVTQTPKHLITATGQRVTLRCSPRSGDLSVYWYQQSLDQGLQFLIQYYNGEERAKGNILERFSAQQFPDLHSELNLSSLELGDSALYFCASTVRGTYYDEQFFGPGTRLTVL.